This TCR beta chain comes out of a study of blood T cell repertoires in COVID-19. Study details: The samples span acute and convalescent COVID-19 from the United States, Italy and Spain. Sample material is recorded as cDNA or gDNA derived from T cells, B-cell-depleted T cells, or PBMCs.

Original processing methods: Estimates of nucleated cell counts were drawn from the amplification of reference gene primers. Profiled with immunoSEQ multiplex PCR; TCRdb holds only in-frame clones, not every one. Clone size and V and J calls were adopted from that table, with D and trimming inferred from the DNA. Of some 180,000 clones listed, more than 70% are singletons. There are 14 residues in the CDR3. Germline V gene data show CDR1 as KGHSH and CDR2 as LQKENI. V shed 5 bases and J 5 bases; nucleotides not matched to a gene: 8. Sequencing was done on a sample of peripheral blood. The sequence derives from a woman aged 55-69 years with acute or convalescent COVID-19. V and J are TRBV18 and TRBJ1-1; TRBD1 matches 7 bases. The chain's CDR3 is CASSIPGQLTEAFF. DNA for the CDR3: TGTGCCAGCTCAATCCCGGGACAGCTTACTGAAGCTTTCTTT.